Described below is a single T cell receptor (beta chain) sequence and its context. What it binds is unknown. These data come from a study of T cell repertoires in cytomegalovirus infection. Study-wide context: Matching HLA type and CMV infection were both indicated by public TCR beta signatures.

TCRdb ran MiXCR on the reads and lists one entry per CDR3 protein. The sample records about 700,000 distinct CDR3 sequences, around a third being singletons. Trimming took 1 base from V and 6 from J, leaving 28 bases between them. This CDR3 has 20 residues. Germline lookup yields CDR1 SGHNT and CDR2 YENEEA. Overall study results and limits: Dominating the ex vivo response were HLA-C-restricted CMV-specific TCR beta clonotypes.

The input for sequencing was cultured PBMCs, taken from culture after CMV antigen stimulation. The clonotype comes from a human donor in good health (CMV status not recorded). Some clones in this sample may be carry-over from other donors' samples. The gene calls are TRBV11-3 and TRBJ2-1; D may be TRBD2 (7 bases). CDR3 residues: CASSLGGGGGPKIERNEQFF. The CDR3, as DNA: TGTGCCAGCAGCTTAGGGGGGGGTGGGGGGCCAAAGATCGAGCGCAATGAGCAGTTCTTC.